This TCR beta chain was documented in a study of identical twins (dated by TCRdb to the mid-2010s). Some background on the complete study: To test whether fetal clonotypes persist, the study used deep sequencing on TCR alpha and beta repertoires from monozygotic twins, unrelated adults of various ages, and cord blood. To rule out contamination, replicate twin experiments were performed at different times with different library preparation protocols. The research as a whole found: Because the same donors could not be followed over many years, the conclusions relied on cross-sectional statistical analysis. Zero-insertion analyses could be partly confounded by invariant T cells such as MAIT and iNKT, though diverse VJ usage argued against such confounding for most clonotypes. A weaker excess of twin sharing was found in beta out-of-frame sequences because the signal-to-noise ratio was lowered by fewer shared sequences. Abundant cord blood beta clonotypes had fewer insertions, young adult naive repertoires showed a similar but weaker trend, and memory repertoires showed no such trend. Compared with coincidental sharing between unrelated individuals, out-of-frame TCR alpha sequences shared between twins showed an excess of sequences with low generation probability. In monozygotic twins, recombination models systematically underestimated out-of-frame TCR alpha sharing, but the models matched the sharing seen between unrelated individuals.

The method was 5' RACE. Sequencing used an Illumina HiSeq 2000. A universal primer binding site was introduced by template switching, and a unique molecular identifier was present in the final cDNA, enabling accurate counting of TCR cDNA molecules. Specific primers in the conserved constant-segment region were used to synthesize first-strand cDNA for TCR alpha and beta chains. To control for contamination, each cDNA library was double barcoded with a SMART-Mk sample barcode plus Illumina barcodes. TruSeq adapter sequences and Illumina sample barcodes were added in two successive PCR steps. The Illumina HiSeq platform was used with custom primers to sequence TCR alpha and beta cDNA libraries. Per the authors' processing: Unique molecular identifiers were extracted from raw reads with MiGEC, and CDR3 positions were determined with MiXCR. Recombination models were inferred per individual with the repgenHMM and IGoR tools using an EM algorithm. Shared clonotype analysis was performed with the tcR package in R, normalizing sharing by the product of cloneset sizes. Out-of-frame nonproductive sequences were analyzed to study raw recombination free of thymic and clonal selection effects. TCRdb trimmed the raw reads at Q25, called clones with MiXCR and kept productive beta chains. CDR3 protein sequences are deduplicated, and each keeps its most common genes and DNA. The authors' filters were not applied to this entry. The sample profile shows more than 600,000 distinct CDR3 sequences; around a sixth of them were found once. Of the sample, about an eighth falls within the top ten clones.

This clonotype was observed a handful of times. Its antigen remains unidentified. No much larger clonotype is one base removed from it; base qualities were not supplied. Only healthy Caucasian donors were included. Three pairs of female monozygotic twins, all aged roughly 18 to 29 years, made up the twin cohort. Peripheral blood mononuclear cells were used as the source from which RNA for TCR libraries was isolated. CDR1 KGHDR and CDR2 SFDVKD are derived from the germline V gene. The CDR3, cysteine through phenylalanine, is 15 amino acids long. Here the CDR3 DNA is all that survives: 45 bases in frame from base 1. Here V drops 8 bases and J drops 6 bases, and the junction holds 9 bases not matched to any gene. In addition, the sample was reused for a study of T cells expressing NK-cell markers. That second publication adds: In sorted CD3+CD56+NKG2C+, CD3+CD56+NKG2C- and CD3+CD56-NKG2C+ T-cell subsets from several donors, TCR beta-chain repertoires were profiled. Among the eight sequenced donors, seven were HCMV-seropositive and one was HCMV-seronegative. In several experiments an anti-gammadeltaTCR antibody was added to restrict sorting to alphabetaTCR-expressing T cells. For several donors, the dominant CD3+CD56+NKG2C+ clonotypes were among the top 10 CD8+ clonotypes and accounted for about 1.0-7.5% of CD8+ T cells. Those dominant clonotypes were again the most abundant among CD3+CD56-NKG2C+ cells in a handful of donors, at about 25-60.1%. Whether the expanded NKG2C-expressing T cell clones were specific for HCMV antigens was left unclear. The eight sequenced donors were randomly selected healthy volunteers, three men and five women. To determine HCMV serostatus, a commercial ELISA kit was used to detect HCMV-specific IgG in serum. For several donors, bulk peripheral blood T-cell repertoires were additionally sequenced from unsorted PBMC. Reads were demultiplexed and grouped by UMI with MIGEC, and clonotypes were assembled and quantified with MiTCR. Only TCR cDNA sequences supported by at least two reads were kept to exclude erroneous sequences. The tcR package was used for downstream repertoire analysis, and clonotypes were matched between fractions using CDR3 nucleotide sequence together with V segment. VDJmatch was used to annotate antigen specificity against VDJdb, with one amino acid substitution in CDR3 permitted.

The rearrangement combines TRBV24-1 with TRBJ2-2, and 9 junction bases match TRBD1. The source of this sequence is a woman aged 18-35 years in good health. The sequenced sample was PBMCs. The CDR3 region reads CATTAPGQGSGELFF. At the DNA level, the sequence is TGTGCCACCACGGCTCCGGGACAGGGATCCGGGGAGCTGTTTTTT.